This TCR beta chain was captured by sequencing in a study of shared clonotypes between healthy human individuals. Study-level results: Only blood underwent sampling, and tissue repertoires likely differ.

Of note for this clone: Its antigen is undetermined. Other DNA sequences in this specimen translate into the identical CDR3.

CD4+ cells were split into CD45RA+ naive and CD45RA-negative memory subsets. Data came from immunoSEQ multiplex PCR; TCRdb stores just in-frame clones and leaves some out. Among approximately 980,000 clones, around three quarters were seen once, and the ten largest hold about 1.5%. The sequenced sample was memory CD4+ T cells sorted from blood. Sample subset: CD45RA-negative fraction. The source is a young man in good health.

The CDR3, as DNA: TGTGCCTGGAAACCAGGCGGAAATTCACCCCTCCACTTT. This gives the protein CAWKPGGNSPLHF. V gene TRBV30 combines with J gene TRBJ1-6; D is ambiguous. This CDR3 has 13 residues. CDR1 is GTSNPN and CDR2 is SVGIG in the germline V gene (reference sequence). Between the trimmed V and J ends, which lost 4 bases and 7 bases, there was a span of 11 bases.